This TCR beta chain was observed in a study of blood T cell repertoires in COVID-19. Study summary: Sites in the United States, Italy and Spain provided acute and convalescent COVID-19 samples.

This CDR3 region has 14 residues. V lost 5 bases to trimming and J lost 4 bases; unmatched junction nucleotides: 2. The germline V gene encodes CDR1 SGHTA and CDR2 FQGNSA. Libraries were prepared by immunoSEQ multiplex PCR; TCRdb keeps only in-frame clonotypes and omits some of them. The data hold 350,000 to 450,000 clones, with 70% to 90% observed a single time. In the case of this clone: The sample holds other DNA sequences that translate to the same CDR3.

The chain employs TRBV7-2 and TRBJ1-4, with TRBD1 matching over 9 bases. The receptor's source is a woman aged 40-49 years with COVID-19, enrolled during active disease. The sequenced sample was peripheral blood. CDR3 amino acids: CASSLGQGNEKLFF. The CDR3 nucleotides are TGTGCCAGCAGCCTGGGACAGGGTAATGAAAAACTGTTTTTT. Combining the CDR3 with reference TRBV7-2 and TRBJ1-4 gives the whole variable domain GAGVSQSPSNKVTEKGKDVELRCDPISGHTALYWYRQSLGQGLEFLIYFQGNSAPDKSGLPSDRFSAERTGGSVSTLTIQRTQQEDSAVYLCASSLGQGNEKLFFGSGTQLSVL.